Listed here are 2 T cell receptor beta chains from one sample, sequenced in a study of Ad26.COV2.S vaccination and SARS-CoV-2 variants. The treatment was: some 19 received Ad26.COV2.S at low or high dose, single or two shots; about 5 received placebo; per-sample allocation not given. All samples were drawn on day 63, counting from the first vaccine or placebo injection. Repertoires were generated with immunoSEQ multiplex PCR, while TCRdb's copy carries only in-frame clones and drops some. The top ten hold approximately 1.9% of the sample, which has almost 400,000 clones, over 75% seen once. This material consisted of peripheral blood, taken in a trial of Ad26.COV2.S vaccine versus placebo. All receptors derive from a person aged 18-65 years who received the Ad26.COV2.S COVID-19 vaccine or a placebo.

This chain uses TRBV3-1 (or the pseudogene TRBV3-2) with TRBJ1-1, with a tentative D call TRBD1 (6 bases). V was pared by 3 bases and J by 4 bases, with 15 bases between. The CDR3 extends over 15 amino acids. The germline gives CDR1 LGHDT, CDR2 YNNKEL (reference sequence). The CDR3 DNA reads TGTGCCAGCAGCCACCGAGGGGGAGGTTTCACTGAAGCTTTCTTT. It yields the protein CASSHRGGGFTEAFF.

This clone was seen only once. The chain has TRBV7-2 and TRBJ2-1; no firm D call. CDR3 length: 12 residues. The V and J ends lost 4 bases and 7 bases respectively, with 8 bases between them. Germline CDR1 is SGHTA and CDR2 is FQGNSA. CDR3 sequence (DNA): TGTGCCAGCAGCTCCGTCGGAAATGAGCAGTTCTTC. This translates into CASSSVGNEQFF.